One and the same sample provided the 31 T cell receptor beta chains below, sequenced in a study of shared clonotypes between healthy human individuals (dated by TCRdb to the early 2020s). Library preparation was by the immunoSEQ multiplex PCR assay. TCRdb mirrors the immuneACCESS table, restricted to in-frame sequences. Some clones are absent from its copies; in checked studies, under half trace to an unresolved V gene, and the reason for the others is unknown. Across this sample there are about 2.1 million clones, with just over 90% seen only once. The ten largest clones represent roughly 1.7% of the sample. CD8 naive samples were obtained by positive selection for CCR7 among CD45RO-negative cells, yielding a CD45RA+CCR7+ population from which TemRA cells were excluded. Source material: naive CD8+ T cells from PBMCs. In light of the paper, this sample's cell subset or site label describes: CD45RA+CCR7+. These receptors were taken from a man younger than 35 in good health. Some clones in this sample may be carry-over from other donors' samples.

This chain connects TRBV13 to TRBJ1-1, with D hard to call. V was clipped by 2 bases and J by 4 bases, with 11 bases between them. Germline CDR1 reads PRHDT; CDR2 reads FYEKMQ (reference sequence). This CDR3 contains 14 residues. CDR3 sequence (DNA): TGTGCCAGCAGCTTATTTGTTTCCGGCACTGAAGCTTTCTTT. Amino acids: CASSLFVSGTEAFF.

The V call is TRBV28, the J call TRBJ1-1, with 10 bases matching TRBD1. CDR1 is MDHEN, CDR2 SYDVKM, per germline. CDR3 length: 15 residues. V was pared by 6 bases and J by 6 bases, with 10 bases of the junction left unmatched. CDR3 region: CASRPGQGLFAEAFF. The CDR3 DNA follows: TGTGCCAGCAGGCCGGGACAGGGGCTCTTTGCTGAAGCTTTCTTT.

This clone was seen once. This chain uses TRBV4-3 with TRBJ1-2; 9 bases agree with TRBD1. Germline trimming cut 1 base from V and 6 bases from J; bases unmatched to any gene: 3. The CDR3 is made up of 14 amino acids. Germline CDR1 reads LGHNA; CDR2 reads YSLEER. CDR3 DNA: TGCGCCAGCAGCCAAGGACAGGGGGACCATGGCTACACCTTC. Amino acids: CASSQGQGDHGYTF.

The CDR3 sequence: CASSPSTGDSQETQYF. In DNA, the CDR3 is TGTGCCAGCAGCCCGTCCACAGGGGACTCACAAGAGACCCAGTACTTC. The chain couples TRBV27 to TRBJ2-5, with D perhaps matching TRBD1 (7 bases). This CDR3 is 16 amino acids long. Germline V gene lookup returns CDR1 MNHEY and CDR2 SMNVEV (reference sequence). V lost 6 bases to trimming and J lost 2 bases, with 19 bases between them.

V is TRBV6-5 and J is TRBJ2-7, with D unclear. This CDR3 contains 11 residues. CDR1 MNHEY and CDR2 SVGAGI come from the germline V gene. V was clipped by 6 bases and J by 6 bases, with 9 bases between them. The CDR3 sequence: CASSGPGEQYF. CDR3 in DNA: TGTGCCAGCAGCGGACCCGGCGAGCAGTACTTC.

This chain uses TRBV7-9 with TRBJ1-6; D not resolved. The germline V and J ends were trimmed by 4 bases and 9 bases, with 7 bases remaining between them. The CDR3 totals 12 residues. Germline lookup yields CDR1 SEHNR and CDR2 FQNEAQ (reference sequence). The CDR3 coding sequence is TGTGCCAGCAGCTCGGGGATTTCACCCCTCCACTTT. It encodes CASSSGISPLHF.

This chain links TRBV29-1 with TRBJ2-7, with D possibly TRBD1 on 5 matching bases. Trimming took off 5 bases at V and 4 bases at J, with 9 bases between the two ends. CDR3 length equals 11 residues. Germline V CDR1 and CDR2: SQVTM, ANQGSEA. CDR3 amino acids: CSVLTVYEQYF. DNA of the CDR3: TGCAGCGTTCTGACAGTATACGAGCAGTACTTC.

The rearrangement joins TRBV19 to TRBJ1-1; D may be TRBD1 (6 bases). This CDR3 region has 14 residues. V lost 3 bases and J 5 bases, leaving 13 bases between the germline ends. From germline, CDR1 is LNHDA and CDR2 SQIVND (reference sequence). CDR3 DNA: TGTGCCAGTAGTATGGGGGGCTGGGAGACTGAAGCTTTCTTT. This codes for CASSMGGWETEAFF.

The gene calls are TRBV6-6 and TRBJ1-2; D is perhaps TRBD1 (6 bases). The germline V gene has CDR1 MNHNY and CDR2 SVGAGI (reference sequence). V was clipped by 2 bases and J by 4 bases, with 14 bases between them. CDR3 length equals 15 residues. CDR3 in amino acids: CASSYADPGAYGYTF. As DNA, the CDR3 is TGTGCCAGCAGTTACGCGGACCCGGGGGCCTATGGCTACACCTTC.

This chain links TRBV7-9 with TRBJ2-5, with a tentative D call TRBD1 (5 bases). Trimming left V 6 bases short and J 1 base short, with 15 bases between. Germline lookup yields CDR1 SEHNR and CDR2 FQNEAQ (reference sequence). This CDR3 has 15 amino acids. The CDR3 sequence is CASRGEGPPQETQYF. CDR3 bases: TGTGCCAGCAGAGGGGAAGGACCCCCCCAAGAGACCCAGTACTTC.

This sequence joins TRBV2 and TRBJ1-5; D unresolved. CDR3 length: 18 residues. Trimming took off 3 bases at V and 0 bases at J, with 18 bases between the two ends. Germline CDR1 reads SNHLY; CDR2 reads FYNNEI. Written as DNA, the CDR3 is TGTGCCAGCAGTGATCCTCCCCCGCAGATCAATAGCAATCAGCCCCAGCATTTT. Translated, it gives CASSDPPPQINSNQPQHF.

About this clone: This may arise from a read error, as a much more abundant clone is one base away. In DNA form, the CDR3 reads TGTGCCAGTAGACAGGGGGCCTACGAGCAGTACTTC. It encodes CASRQGAYEQYF. The rearrangement joins TRBV2 to TRBJ2-7; 9 bases match TRBD1. Losses at the gene ends were 9 bases for V and 2 bases for J; bases not matched to a gene: 2. Germline V gene data show CDR1 as SNHLY and CDR2 as FYNNEI. CDR3 size: 12 residues.

V gene TRBV11-2 combines with J gene TRBJ2-5, with a weak D call TRBD1 (6 bases). Trimming left V 5 bases short and J 0 bases short, with 22 bases between. This CDR3 comprises 18 residues. Germline CDR1 reads SGHAT; CDR2 reads FQNNGV. The CDR3 sequence is CASSQTYFTGQNQETQYF. The CDR3 DNA sequence: TGTGCCAGCAGCCAAACTTACTTTACGGGACAAAACCAAGAGACCCAGTACTTC.

This chain uses TRBV7-3 with TRBJ2-7, with 10 bases matching TRBD2. The germline V gene encodes CDR1 SGHTA and CDR2 FQGTGA. V lost 2 bases, J lost 0 bases, and 7 bases stayed unmatched. The CDR3 is made up of 17 amino acids. The CDR3 DNA is TGTGCCAGCAGCTTACTAGCGGGAGTTCGTAGCTCCTACGAGCAGTACTTC. Translating it yields CASSLLAGVRSSYEQYF.

This chain links TRBV9 with TRBJ2-7; no definite D call. Trimming shortened V by 4 bases and J by 0 bases, and 20 bases separated the two germline ends. CDR1 and CDR2 from the germline V gene are SGDLS and YYNGEE. The CDR3 consists of 17 residues. In DNA form, the CDR3 reads TGTGCCAGCAGCACCCCCGTTGTTGGGCCACCCTCCTACGAGCAGTACTTC. Amino acid sequence: CASSTPVVGPPSYEQYF.

This chain joins TRBV11-2 and TRBJ2-5, with D perhaps TRBD2 (5 bases). The CDR3 loop spans 15 amino acids. The germline CDR1 and CDR2 sequences are SGHAT and FQNNGV. V was shortened by 3 bases and J by 2 bases, with 13 bases between the two germline ends. In DNA form, the CDR3 reads TGTGCCAGCAGCTTTGGGCGACGGACTCAAGAGACCCAGTACTTC. It codes for CASSFGRRTQETQYF.

This chain uses TRBV30 with TRBJ1-5; perhaps TRBD1 as D (6 bases). Germline V CDR1 and CDR2: GTSNPN, SVGIG (reference sequence). V lost 3 bases, J lost 0 bases, and 18 bases lay in between. There are 17 residues in the CDR3. For the CDR3, the DNA is TGTGCCTGGAGACCGGGACACTTCACTAATAGCAATCAGCCCCAGCATTTT. Amino acid sequence: CAWRPGHFTNSNQPQHF.

The rearrangement uses TRBV19 and TRBJ2-1, with a weak D call TRBD1 (6 bases). The germline gives CDR1 LNHDA, CDR2 SQIVND (reference sequence). Trimming stripped 2 bases from V and 9 bases from J, with 14 bases between. This CDR3 contains 14 residues. The CDR3 spells CASSIPPTGPEQFF. The CDR3 DNA follows: TGTGCCAGTAGTATACCTCCTACAGGGCCTGAGCAGTTCTTC.

This chain joins TRBV6-5 and TRBJ2-5; 8 bases match TRBD1. The CDR3 covers 15 residues. Germline loops: CDR1 MNHEY, CDR2 SVGAGI. V gave up 6 bases and J gave up 11 bases; unmatched junction bases: 17. The CDR3 nucleotides read TGTGCCAGCAGCCCCAACCGGGACAGGCGGCAGGAGCAGTACTTC. Residues: CASSPNRDRRQEQYF.

The rearrangement links TRBV4-1 to TRBJ1-5; maybe TRBD1 (6 bases). Between the trimmed V and J ends, which lost 0 bases and 11 bases, there was a span of 11 bases. The CDR3 runs 13 residues. Looked up from germline, CDR1 is MGHRA and CDR2 is YSYEKL. This chain's CDR3 is CASSQEGGGAQHF. DNA of the CDR3: TGCGCCAGCAGCCAAGAAGGGGGAGGGGCCCAGCATTTT.

This chain uses TRBV18 with TRBJ1-1; no clear D. With 2 bases removed from V and 2 bases from J, the gap between germline ends came to 15 bases. Per the germline V gene, CDR1 is KGHSH and CDR2 is LQKENI. The CDR3 is 16 residues long. CDR3 coding DNA: TGTGCCAGCTCACCATTAGACTTCTCTATAAACACTGAAGCTTTCTTT. This translates into CASSPLDFSINTEAFF. The variable domain in full, completed from reference TRBV18 and TRBJ1-1, reads NAGVMQNPRHLVRRRGQEARLRCSPMKGHSHVYWYRQLPEEGLKFMVYLQKENIIDESGMPKERFSAEFPKEGPSILRIQQVVRGDSAAYFCASSPLDFSINTEAFFGQGTRLTVV.

V and J are TRBV10-1 and TRBJ2-2; 9 bases agree with TRBD2. The germline CDR1 and CDR2 sequences are WNHNN and SYGVQD (reference sequence). This CDR3 comprises 15 residues. V trimming: 8 bases; J trimming: 6 bases; junction bases outside the gene matches: 10. CDR3 in DNA: TGCGCCAGCCCCACGGTAGCGGGAGCACCCGGGGAGCTGTTTTTT. It yields the protein CASPTVAGAPGELFF.

The chain has TRBV5-6 and TRBJ2-5; 9 bases map to TRBD2. Trimming at V came to 3 bases and at J to 4 bases, leaving 7 bases not matched to a gene. This CDR3 is 15 amino acids long. CDR1 and CDR2 from the germline V gene are SGHDT and YYEEEE. CDR3 in amino acids: CASSWWTSDVETQYF. The CDR3 DNA sequence: TGTGCCAGCAGCTGGTGGACTAGCGACGTAGAGACCCAGTACTTC.

The chain is built from TRBV5-6 and TRBJ1-2; 8 nucleotides match TRBD1. With 4 bases clipped from V and 4 bases from J, the junction kept 9 bases outside the gene matches. Germline V gene lookup returns CDR1 SGHDT and CDR2 YYEEEE. The CDR3 sequence is 15 residues long. The CDR3 coding sequence is TGTGCCAGCAGCCAGACCGACAGGGGCGGCTATGGCTACACCTTC. Translation gives CASSQTDRGGYGYTF.

The genes are TRBV6-6 and TRBJ1-5, with 10 bases lining up with TRBD1. The CDR3 consists of 16 residues. The J segment lost 2 bases and the V segment lost 5 bases, leaving 6 bases of the junction unmatched. Germline V lookup: CDR1 MNHNY, CDR2 SVGAGI (reference sequence). CDR3 loop: CASSTTGTGGNQPQHF. The CDR3 bases are TGTGCCAGCAGTACCACGGGGACAGGGGGCAATCAGCCCCAGCATTTT.

The chain uses TRBV7-9 and TRBJ2-1; no reliable D call. The CDR3 length is 14 residues. V was clipped by 5 bases and J by 4 bases, with 12 bases between them. Per germline, CDR1 SEHNR and CDR2 FQNEAQ (reference sequence). CDR3 region: CASSPTPEYNEQFF. The CDR3 bases are TGTGCCAGCAGCCCAACGCCGGAATACAATGAGCAGTTCTTC.

This clone occurred once. The V call is TRBV5-8, the J call TRBJ1-2; 7 positions match TRBD1. The length of the CDR3 is 17 residues. The J segment lost 2 bases and the V segment lost 0 bases, leaving 10 bases of the junction unmatched. Germline assignment: CDR1 SGHTS and CDR2 YDEGEE. The CDR3 nucleotides are TGTGCCAGCAGCTTGGCCTTAGGGGCAGGGGGAAACTATGGCTACACCTTC. It yields the protein CASSLALGAGGNYGYTF.

The chain has TRBV13 and TRBJ1-2; 10 bases agree with TRBD1. The germline V gene has CDR1 PRHDT and CDR2 FYEKMQ (reference sequence). V lost 5 bases, J lost 3 bases, and 3 bases stayed unmatched. This CDR3 is 14 amino acids long. The CDR3 loop reads CASSRGQGYYGYTF. In nucleotides, the CDR3 is TGTGCCAGCAGCCGGGGACAGGGGTACTATGGCTACACCTTC.

This clone was counted only a few times. CDR3 residues: CASRGTEAFF. CDR3 DNA sequence: TGCGCCAGCAGGGGCACTGAAGCTTTCTTT. This chain connects TRBV4-1 to TRBJ1-1; D ambiguous. CDR1 and CDR2 from the germline V gene are MGHRA and YSYEKL. The CDR3 is 10 residues long. The V end was cut by 6 bases, the J end by 4 bases, with 3 bases between.

This clone showed up many times. The rearrangement uses TRBV28 and TRBJ2-2; tentatively, D is TRBD2 (5 bases). V lost 0 bases and J 4 bases, leaving 12 bases between the germline ends. Looked up from germline, CDR1 is MDHEN and CDR2 is SYDVKM. The length of the CDR3 is 16 residues. The CDR3 DNA reads TGTGCCAGCAGTTTATGGTTGGAGGTGGGCACCGGGGAGCTGTTTTTT. Residues: CASSLWLEVGTGELFF.

V gene TRBV4-1 combines with J gene TRBJ2-3; 10 bases match TRBD2. This CDR3 has 18 residues. In germline, CDR1 is MGHRA, CDR2 YSYEKL. V lost 0 bases, J lost 2 bases, and 8 bases stayed unmatched. DNA for the CDR3: TGCGCCAGCAGCCAAGAATACCCTAGCGGGGGACCCACAGATACGCAGTATTTT. Residues: CASSQEYPSGGPTDTQYF.